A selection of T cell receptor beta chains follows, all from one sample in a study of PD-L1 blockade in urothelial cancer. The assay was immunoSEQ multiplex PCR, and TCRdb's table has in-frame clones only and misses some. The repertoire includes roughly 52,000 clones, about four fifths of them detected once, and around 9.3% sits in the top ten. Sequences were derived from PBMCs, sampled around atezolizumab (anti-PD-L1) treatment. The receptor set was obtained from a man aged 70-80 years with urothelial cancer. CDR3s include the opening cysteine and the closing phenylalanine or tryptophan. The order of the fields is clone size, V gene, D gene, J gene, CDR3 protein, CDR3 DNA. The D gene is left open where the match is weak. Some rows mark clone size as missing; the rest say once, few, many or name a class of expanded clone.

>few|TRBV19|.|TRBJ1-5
CASTSYTGTGNQPQHF
TGTGCCAGTACCTCATACACTGGGACTGGCAATCAGCCCCAGCATTTT
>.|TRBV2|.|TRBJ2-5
CASAFGGRETQYF
TGTGCCTCCGCTTTCGGGGGTCGGGAGACCCAGTACTTC
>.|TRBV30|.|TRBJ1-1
CAWKQGSSIAEAFF
TGTGCCTGGAAACAGGGCAGTTCAATCGCTGAAGCTTTCTTT
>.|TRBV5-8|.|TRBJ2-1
CASSLGGGGSYNEQFF
TGTGCCAGCAGCTTGGGAGGGGGTGGCTCCTACAATGAGCAGTTCTTC
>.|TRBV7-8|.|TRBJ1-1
CASSRRGANTEAFF
TGTGCCAGCAGCCGACGGGGGGCGAACACTGAAGCTTTCTTT
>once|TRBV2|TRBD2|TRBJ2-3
CASGAPTSWGGTDTQYF
TGTGCCAGCGGAGCGCCGACTAGCTGGGGAGGCACAGATACGCAGTATTTT
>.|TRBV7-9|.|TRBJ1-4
CASSLGTNNEKLFF
TGTGCCAGCAGCTTAGGGACAAATAATGAAAAACTGTTTTTT
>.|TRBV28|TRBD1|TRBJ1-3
CASSFRGLSGNTIYF
TGTGCCAGCAGTTTCAGGGGGCTCTCTGGAAACACCATATATTTT
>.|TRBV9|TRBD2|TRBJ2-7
CASSVAPGTRTYEQYF
TGTGCCAGCAGCGTAGCCCCCGGGACTAGGACCTACGAGCAGTACTTC
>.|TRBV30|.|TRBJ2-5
CAWSASLQETQYF
TGTGCCTGGAGTGCCAGTTTACAAGAGACCCAGTACTTC
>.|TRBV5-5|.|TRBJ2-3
CASSLNVGGGEDTQYF
TGTGCCAGCAGCTTGAACGTGGGAGGGGGGGAAGATACGCAGTATTTT
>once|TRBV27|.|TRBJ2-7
CASSRRGQGSYEQYF
TGTGCCAGCAGCCGCAGGGGTCAAGGGTCCTACGAGCAGTACTTC
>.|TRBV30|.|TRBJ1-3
CAWRPGDSGNTIYF
TGTGCCTGGAGGCCAGGGGACTCTGGAAACACCATATATTTT
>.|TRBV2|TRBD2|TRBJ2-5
CASISGRAGETQYF
TGTGCCAGCATTTCCGGGAGGGCCGGGGAGACCCAGTACTTC
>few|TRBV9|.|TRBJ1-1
CASSVRGINTEAFF
TGTGCCAGCAGCGTCAGGGGTATCAACACTGAAGCTTTCTTT
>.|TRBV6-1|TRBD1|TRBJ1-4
CASSERGGGREKLFF
TGTGCCAGCAGTGAACGAGGGGGCGGAAGGGAAAAACTGTTTTTT
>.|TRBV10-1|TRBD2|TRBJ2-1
CASSPGLAGVEYNEQFF
TGCGCCAGCAGCCCGGGACTAGCGGGAGTGGAGTACAATGAGCAGTTCTTC
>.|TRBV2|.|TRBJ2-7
CASSDQYSYEQYF
TGTGCCAGCAGTGACCAGTACTCCTACGAGCAGTACTTC
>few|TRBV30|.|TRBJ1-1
CAWSRGSNTEAFF
TGTGCCTGGAGCCGCGGATCGAACACTGAAGCTTTCTTT
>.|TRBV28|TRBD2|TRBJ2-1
CASTGTSETDEQFF
TGTGCCAGCACCGGGACTAGCGAGACCGATGAGCAGTTCTTC
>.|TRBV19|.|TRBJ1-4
CASSIVAAFGGNEKLFF
TGTGCCAGTAGTATTGTCGCGGCATTCGGAGGTAATGAAAAACTGTTTTTT
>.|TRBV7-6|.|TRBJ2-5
CASSLEAVLGTQYF
TGTGCCAGCAGCTTAGAGGCGGTCCTGGGGACCCAGTACTTC
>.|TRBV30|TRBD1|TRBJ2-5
CALSGQHQETQYF
TGTGCCTTATCGGGACAGCACCAAGAGACCCAGTACTTC